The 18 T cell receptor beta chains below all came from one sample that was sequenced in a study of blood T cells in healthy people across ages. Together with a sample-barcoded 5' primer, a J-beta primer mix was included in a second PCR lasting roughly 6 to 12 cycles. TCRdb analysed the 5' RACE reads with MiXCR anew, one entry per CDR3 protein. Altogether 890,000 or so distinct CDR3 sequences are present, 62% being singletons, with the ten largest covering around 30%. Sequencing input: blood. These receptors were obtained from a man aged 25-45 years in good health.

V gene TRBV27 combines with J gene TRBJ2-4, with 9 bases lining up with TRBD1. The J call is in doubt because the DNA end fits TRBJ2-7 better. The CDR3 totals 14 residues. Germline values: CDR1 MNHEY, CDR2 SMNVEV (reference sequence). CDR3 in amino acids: CASSLRQGDYEQYF. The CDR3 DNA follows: TGTGCCAGCAGCCTCCGACAGGGGGACTACGAGCAGTACTTC.

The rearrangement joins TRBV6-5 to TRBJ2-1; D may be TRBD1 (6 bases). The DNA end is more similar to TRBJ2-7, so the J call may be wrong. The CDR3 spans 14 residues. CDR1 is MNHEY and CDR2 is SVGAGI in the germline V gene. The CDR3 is CASRKTGPPYEQYF. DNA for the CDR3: TGTGCCAGCAGGAAGACAGGTCCTCCCTACGAGCAGTACTTC.

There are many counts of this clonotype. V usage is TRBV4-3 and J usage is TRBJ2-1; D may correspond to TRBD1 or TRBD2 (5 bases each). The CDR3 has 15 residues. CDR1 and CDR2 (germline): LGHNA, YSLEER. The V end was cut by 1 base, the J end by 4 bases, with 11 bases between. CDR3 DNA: TGCGCCAGCAGCCAAGGGGGGACGGAGTACAATGAGCAGTTCTTC. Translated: CASSQGGTEYNEQFF.

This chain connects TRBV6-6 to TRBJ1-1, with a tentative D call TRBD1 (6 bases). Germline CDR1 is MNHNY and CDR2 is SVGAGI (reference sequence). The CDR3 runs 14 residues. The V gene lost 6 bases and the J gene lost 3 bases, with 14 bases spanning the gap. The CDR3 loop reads CASSRERGDTEAFF. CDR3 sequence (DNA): TGTGCCAGCAGCCGAGAGAGGGGGGACACTGAAGCTTTCTTT.

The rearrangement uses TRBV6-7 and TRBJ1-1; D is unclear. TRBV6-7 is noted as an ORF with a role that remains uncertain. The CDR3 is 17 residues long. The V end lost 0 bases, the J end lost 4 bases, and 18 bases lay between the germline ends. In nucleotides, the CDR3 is TGTGCCAGCAGTTACTCGAAGGTTCTGAGGGCCACCACTGAAGCTTTCTTT. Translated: CASSYSKVLRATTEAFF.

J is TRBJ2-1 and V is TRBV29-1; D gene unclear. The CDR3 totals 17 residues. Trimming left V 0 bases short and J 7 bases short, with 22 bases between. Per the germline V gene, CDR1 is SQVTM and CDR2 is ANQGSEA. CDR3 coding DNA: TGCAGCGTTGAAGATGACGAACACAAGGACCTGGGGAATGAGCAGTTCTTC. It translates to CSVEDDEHKDLGNEQFF.

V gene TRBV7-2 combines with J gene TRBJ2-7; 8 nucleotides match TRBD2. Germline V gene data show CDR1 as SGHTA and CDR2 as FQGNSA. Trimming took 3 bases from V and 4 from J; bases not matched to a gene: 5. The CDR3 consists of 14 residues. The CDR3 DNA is TGTGCCAGCAGCTTTACGGGGGGGCCTTACGAGCAGTACTTC. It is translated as CASSFTGGPYEQYF.

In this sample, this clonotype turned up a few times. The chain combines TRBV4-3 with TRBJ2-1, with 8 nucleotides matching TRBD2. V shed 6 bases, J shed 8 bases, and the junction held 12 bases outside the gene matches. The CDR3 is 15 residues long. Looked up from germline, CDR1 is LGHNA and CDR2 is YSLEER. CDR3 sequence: CASRRDSGAVDEQFF. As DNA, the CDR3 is TGCGCCAGCAGGCGTGATAGCGGGGCGGTGGATGAGCAGTTCTTC.

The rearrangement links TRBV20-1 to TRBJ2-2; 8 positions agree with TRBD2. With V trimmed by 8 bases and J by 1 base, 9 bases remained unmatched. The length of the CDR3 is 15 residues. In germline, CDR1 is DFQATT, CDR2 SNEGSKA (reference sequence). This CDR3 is CSTSRLAGNTGELFF. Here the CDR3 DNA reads TGCAGTACAAGCCGGCTAGCGGGGAACACCGGGGAGCTGTTTTTT.

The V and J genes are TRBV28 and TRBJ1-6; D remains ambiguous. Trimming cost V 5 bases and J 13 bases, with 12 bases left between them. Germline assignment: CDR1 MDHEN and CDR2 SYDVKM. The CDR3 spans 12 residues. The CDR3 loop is CASSPPVLPLHF. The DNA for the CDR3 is TGTGCCAGCAGTCCCCCTGTACTGCCCCTCCACTTT.

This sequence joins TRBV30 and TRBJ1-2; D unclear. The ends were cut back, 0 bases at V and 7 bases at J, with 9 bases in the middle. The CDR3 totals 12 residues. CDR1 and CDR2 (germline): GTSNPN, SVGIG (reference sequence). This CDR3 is CAWSVPEPGYTF. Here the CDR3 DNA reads TGTGCCTGGAGTGTGCCGGAGCCTGGCTACACCTTC.

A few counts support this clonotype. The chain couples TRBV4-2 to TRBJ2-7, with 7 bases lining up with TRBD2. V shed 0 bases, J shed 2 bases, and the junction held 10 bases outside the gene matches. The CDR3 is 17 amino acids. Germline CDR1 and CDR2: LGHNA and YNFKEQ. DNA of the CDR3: TGTGCCAGCAGCCAAGATCTTCTTGGGGGGGTACCCTACGAGCAGTACTTC. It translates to CASSQDLLGGVPYEQYF.

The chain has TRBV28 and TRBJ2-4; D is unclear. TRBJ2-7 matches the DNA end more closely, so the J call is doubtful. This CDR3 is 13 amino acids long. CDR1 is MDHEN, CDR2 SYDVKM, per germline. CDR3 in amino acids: CASSLWQAGEQYF. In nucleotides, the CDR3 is TGTGCCAGCAGTTTATGGCAGGCCGGCGAGCAGTACTTC.

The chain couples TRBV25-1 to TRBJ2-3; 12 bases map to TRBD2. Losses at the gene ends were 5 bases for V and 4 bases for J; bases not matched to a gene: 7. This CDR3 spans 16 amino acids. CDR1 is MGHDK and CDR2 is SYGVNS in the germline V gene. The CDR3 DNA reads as TGTGCCAGCAGTCGGGCTAGCGGGGGGGCTGCAGATACGCAGTATTTT. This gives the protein CASSRASGGAADTQYF.

The CDR3 reads CASSLAGGWANEQFF. The CDR3 DNA is TGTGCCAGCAGTCTAGCGGGGGGCTGGGCCAATGAGCAGTTCTTC. The gene calls are TRBV11-1 and TRBJ2-1; the match to TRBD2 covers 11 bases. This CDR3 has 15 amino acids. The germline V gene encodes CDR1 SGHAT and CDR2 FQDESV (reference sequence). Trimming removed 6 bases from V and 6 bases from J; junction bases left unmatched: 7.

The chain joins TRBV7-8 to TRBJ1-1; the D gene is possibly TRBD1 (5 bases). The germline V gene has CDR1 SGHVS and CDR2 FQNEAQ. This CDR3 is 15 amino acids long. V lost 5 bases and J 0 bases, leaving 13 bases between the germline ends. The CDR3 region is CASSAGTGMNTEAFF. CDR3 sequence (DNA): TGTGCCAGCAGCGCAGGGACGGGAATGAACACTGAAGCTTTCTTT.

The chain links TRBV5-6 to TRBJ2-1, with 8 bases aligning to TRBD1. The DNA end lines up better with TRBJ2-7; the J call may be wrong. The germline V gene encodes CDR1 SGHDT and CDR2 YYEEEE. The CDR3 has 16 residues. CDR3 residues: CASSLGTGKFRNEQYF. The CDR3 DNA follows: TGTGCCAGCAGCTTGGGGACAGGGAAATTCAGGAATGAGCAGTACTTC.

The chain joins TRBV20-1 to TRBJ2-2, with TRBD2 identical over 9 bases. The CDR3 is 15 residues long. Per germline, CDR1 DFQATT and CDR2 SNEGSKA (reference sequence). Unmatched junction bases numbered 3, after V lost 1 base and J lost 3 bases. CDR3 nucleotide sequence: TGCAGTGCTAGAGCGGCTAGCGGGGACACCGGGGAGCTGTTTTTT. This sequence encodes CSARAASGDTGELFF.